These T cell receptor beta chains were read from a single sample in a study of blood T cell repertoires in COVID-19. Only in-frame clones appear in the TCRdb table, and some are missing; sequencing was by immunoSEQ multiplex PCR. The sample contains fewer than 350,000 clones, roughly 79% of which appear only once. The sample consisted of peripheral blood. The receptors originated from a woman aged 60 to 75 with active or convalescent COVID-19. CDR3s include the opening cysteine and the closing phenylalanine or tryptophan. D genes are given only for firm matches. Expanded clones are given a class, and other clones once, few, many or no size at all.

NA TRBJ1-6 NA TRBV10-2 CASSEQANSPLHF TGCGCCAGCAGTGAGCAGGCAAATTCACCCCTCCACTTT
NA TRBJ2-3 NA TRBV10-3 CAISGGGQRTDTQYF TGTGCCATCAGTGGGGGGGGACAACGCACAGATACGCAGTATTTT
NA TRBJ2-7 NA TRBV10-3 CAISDGRGTYEQYF TGTGCCATCAGTGACGGACGGGGAACCTACGAGCAGTACTTC
TRBD2 TRBJ2-3 NA TRBV11-2 CASSLDLAGDHTQYF TGTGCCAGCAGCTTAGACCTAGCGGGGGACCATACGCAGTATTTT
NA TRBJ2-5 NA TRBV5-1 CASSPGQVQGETQYF TGCGCCAGCAGCCCAGGTCAAGTTCAAGGAGAGACCCAGTACTTC
NA TRBJ2-3 NA TRBV7-6 CASSLSRGTDTQYF TGTGCCAGCAGCTTATCGCGGGGCACAGATACGCAGTATTTT
NA TRBJ2-7 NA TRBV7-9 CASNLMGALEQYF TGTGCCAGCAACCTTATGGGGGCTCTCGAGCAGTACTTC
TRBD1 TRBJ1-4 NA TRBV12-3/TRBV12-4 CASRETGNEKLFF TGTGCCAGCAGGGAGACAGGGAATGAAAAACTGTTTTTT
NA TRBJ2-3 NA TRBV7-2 CASSEAVLPDTQYF TGTGCCAGCAGCGAAGCGGTCTTGCCAGATACGCAGTATTTT
NA TRBJ1-2 NA TRBV27 CASSLEPLNYGYTF TGTGCCAGCAGTTTAGAACCACTTAACTATGGCTACACCTTC
TRBD2 TRBJ2-2 NA TRBV7-6 CASSLAGGGPRDTGELFF TGTGCCAGCAGCTTAGCCGGGGGGGGGCCCCGGGACACCGGGGAGCTGTTTTTT
TRBD1 TRBJ2-7 NA TRBV9 CASSKDRLNEQYF TGTGCCAGCAGCAAGGACAGGTTAAACGAGCAGTACTTC
NA TRBJ2-3 few TRBV7-6 CASSLVAGYADTQYF TGTGCCAGCAGCTTGGTGGCGGGGTATGCAGATACGCAGTATTTT
TRBD2 TRBJ2-2 NA TRBV4-2 CASSQDGPSGGAYTGELFF TGTGCCAGCAGCCAAGATGGGCCTAGCGGGGGGGCCTACACCGGGGAGCTGTTTTTT
NA TRBJ2-4 NA TRBV7-9 CASSRSGVKENIQYF TGTGCCAGCAGCCGTTCGGGGGTAAAGGAAAACATTCAGTACTTC
TRBD1 TRBJ1-2 NA TRBV10-3 CAISTLDRTAGYGYTF TGTGCCATCAGCACACTGGACAGGACTGCGGGCTATGGCTACACCTTC
TRBD1 TRBJ1-6 NA TRBV30 CAWGTGYNSPLHF TGTGCCTGGGGGACAGGGTACAATTCACCCCTCCACTTT
TRBD1 TRBJ2-7 NA TRBV7-8 CASSQSTGQVGGEQYF TGTGCCAGCAGTCAATCTACGGGACAGGTTGGTGGCGAGCAGTACTTC
NA TRBJ1-1 NA TRBV6-6 CASIPAQGSTEAFF TGTGCCAGCATCCCCGCGCAGGGGAGCACTGAAGCTTTCTTT
NA TRBJ1-1 NA TRBV9 CASSGYYGQNTEAFF TGTGCCAGCAGCGGTTACTACGGACAGAACACTGAAGCTTTCTTT
TRBD1 TRBJ1-6 few TRBV19 CATGGQGLSPLHF TGTGCCACCGGGGGACAGGGGCTGTCACCCCTCCACTTT
NA TRBJ1-1 few TRBV3-1/TRBV3-2 CASSQDKLAFF TGTGCCAGCAGCCAAGATAAGCTGGCTTTCTTT
TRBD1 TRBJ1-4 NA TRBV15 CATSRLGQFKEKLFF TGTGCCACCAGCAGATTGGGACAGTTCAAGGAAAAACTGTTTTTT
NA TRBJ2-5 NA TRBV11-2 CASRAWGARKETQYF TGTGCCAGCAGAGCATGGGGCGCGCGGAAAGAGACCCAGTACTTC
NA TRBJ1-6 NA TRBV5-4 CASSLAGGGPVNSPLHF TGTGCCAGCAGCTTGGCCGGAGGAGGCCCGGTTAATTCACCCCTCCACTTT
NA TRBJ1-5 once TRBV18 CASSPFEFNQPQHF TGTGCCAGCTCACCGTTTGAGTTCAATCAGCCCCAGCATTTT
NA TRBJ2-5 NA TRBV7-9 CASSLVGLQETQYF TGTGCCAGCAGCTTAGTTGGACTCCAAGAGACCCAGTACTTC
NA TRBJ2-3 NA TRBV6-5 CASSYSASGDTQYF TGTGCCAGCAGTTACTCGGCTAGTGGGGATACGCAGTATTTT
NA TRBJ1-4 NA TRBV7-9 CASSYRQDNEKLFF TGTGCCAGCAGCTACCGACAGGATAATGAAAAACTGTTTTTT
TRBD1 TRBJ2-1 NA TRBV19 CATTGYNEQFF TGTGCTACGACAGGGTACAATGAGCAGTTCTTC
TRBD2 TRBJ2-6 NA TRBV10-3 CAISVRAGVTSGANVLTF TGTGCCATCAGTGTACGAGCGGGGGTGACCTCTGGGGCCAACGTCCTGACTTTC